This entry features one T cell receptor (beta chain) sequence. No antigen is known for it. It was by 5' RACE with UMI labels that the TRB cDNA libraries were prepared. No DNA is given; TCRdb re-called the 5' RACE reads and lists each CDR3 protein once. This sample's clone table lists tens of thousands of distinct CDR3 sequences. The sample is drawn from a study of CXCR3-negative and CXCR3-positive naive CD8 T cells. Study conclusions and caveats: Memory CD8+ cells had much lower diversity, and both naive subsets had comparably high diversity.

Germline assignment: CDR1 SEHNR and CDR2 FQNEAQ (reference sequence). This CDR3 is 16 amino acids long. The V and J genes are TRBV7-9 and TRBJ2-1. Material: naive CXCR3- CD8+ T cells from blood. The subset: CD45RO-CCR7+CD27+CD95- naive CD8+ T cells lacking CXCR3 (TNR3-). This receptor was obtained from a human donor in good health. Some clones in this sample may be carry-over from other donors' samples. The CDR3 spells CASSLLGESSYNEQFF.